Below are 19 T cell receptor beta chains sequenced from a single sample in a study of T cell repertoires in cytomegalovirus infection. TCRdb processed the reads anew with MiXCR; each CDR3 protein has one entry. The table records 160,000 or so distinct CDR3 sequences, 15% to 20% of them present only once. The material sequenced was CD8+ T cells from PBMCs. Every receptor here comes from a human donor in good health (CMV status not recorded). Some clones in this sample may be carry-over from other donors' samples.

This chain joins TRBV11-2 and TRBJ2-1, with D perhaps TRBD2 (5 bases). V lost 5 bases to trimming and J lost 8 bases, with 16 bases between them. The CDR3 length is 14 residues. CDR1 and CDR2 (germline): SGHAT, FQNNGV. In nucleotides, the CDR3 is TGTGCCAGCAGCCTTCGGACTCTTTTCTATGAGCAGTTCTTC. Translating it yields CASSLRTLFYEQFF.

This clonotype was seen only a few times. The chain couples TRBV7-9 to TRBJ2-7, with a possible D match to TRBD2 (6 bases). The CDR3 has 16 residues. In germline, CDR1 is SEHNR, CDR2 FQNEAQ (reference sequence). The V gene lost 5 bases and the J gene lost 2 bases, with 19 bases spanning the gap. CDR3 DNA sequence: TGTGCCAGCAGCCCCAAAGTTAGCGGCCCCACCTACGAGCAGTACTTC. Its protein is CASSPKVSGPTYEQYF.

Only a few counts were recorded for this clonotype. This sequence joins TRBV6-6 and TRBJ2-5; either TRBD1 or TRBD2 may fit D (5 bases each). This CDR3 spans 15 amino acids. The V gene's germline CDR1 is MNHNY and CDR2 SVGAGI (reference sequence). Trimming took off 5 bases at V and 4 bases at J, with 17 bases between the two ends. The CDR3 loop reads CASSALWGMVETQYF. DNA for the CDR3: TGTGCCAGCAGTGCCCTTTGGGGGATGGTAGAGACCCAGTACTTC.

V gene TRBV2 combines with J gene TRBJ2-1; TRBD2 matches at 8 bases. Per germline, CDR1 SNHLY and CDR2 FYNNEI. The CDR3 is made up of 13 amino acids. The trim removed 1 base at V and 10 bases at J, leaving 3 bases unmatched. The CDR3 protein is CASSEEASGEQFF. In nucleotides, the CDR3 is TGTGCCAGCAGTGAAGAGGCTAGCGGGGAGCAGTTCTTC.

J is TRBJ2-7 and V is TRBV7-3; TRBD2 matches at 10 bases. Germline CDR1 and CDR2: SGHTA and FQGTGA. V was pared by 7 bases and J by 0 bases, with 9 bases of the junction left unmatched. The CDR3 covers 16 residues. The CDR3 DNA is TGTGCCAGCAACCTCGTCCTAGCGGGAGTCTCCTACGAGCAGTACTTC. This encodes CASNLVLAGVSYEQYF.

The J gene is TRBJ1-5, the V gene TRBV7-8; D possibly corresponds to TRBD1 (6 bases). This CDR3 has 15 amino acids. Per the germline V gene, CDR1 is SGHVS and CDR2 is FQNEAQ. Trimming cost V 1 base and J 8 bases, with 15 bases left between them. CDR3 DNA sequence: TGTGCCAGCAGCTTAGTTGGGACACTGGTGGAGCCCCAGCATTTT. Translation: CASSLVGTLVEPQHF. Filled out from reference TRBV7-8 and TRBJ1-5, the complete variable domain reads GAGVSQSPRYKVAKRGQDVALRCDPISGHVSLFWYQQALGQGPEFLTYFQNEAQLDKSGLPSDRFFAERPEGSVSTLKIQRTQQEDSAVYLCASSLVGTLVEPQHFGDGTRLSIL.

This clonotype was observed many times. This chain links TRBV13 with TRBJ2-7; D gene unclear. The CDR3 consists of 12 residues. The V and J ends lost 1 base and 5 bases respectively, with 6 bases between them. CDR1 and CDR2 from the germline V gene are PRHDT and FYEKMQ (reference sequence). The CDR3 spells CASSLVLHEQYF. The CDR3 DNA is TGTGCCAGCAGCTTAGTGCTGCACGAGCAGTACTTC. Together with reference TRBV13 and TRBJ2-7, the CDR3 gives the full variable domain: AAGVIQSPRHLIKEKRETATLKCYPIPRHDTVYWYQQGPGQDPQFLISFYEKMQSDKGSIPDRFSAQQFSDYHSELNMSSLELGDSALYFCASSLVLHEQYFGPGTRLTVT.

The chain couples TRBV7-9 to TRBJ1-2; 7 nucleotides agree with TRBD1. This CDR3 is 16 amino acids long. CDR1 SEHNR and CDR2 FQNEAQ come from the germline V gene (reference sequence). Trimming cost V 3 bases and J 2 bases; bases outside gene matches: 9. The CDR3, as DNA: TGTGCCAGCAGCTTCCCGGGACAGAGCATCAACTATGGCTACACCTTC. Its translation is CASSFPGQSINYGYTF. Drawing the rest from reference TRBV7-9 and TRBJ1-2, the complete variable domain is DTGVSQNPRHKITKRGQNVTFRCDPISEHNRLYWYRQTLGQGPEFLTYFQNEAQLEKSRLLSDRFSAERPKGSFSTLEIQRTEQGDSAMYLCASSFPGQSINYGYTFGSGTRLTVV.

This sequence joins TRBV7-2 and TRBJ1-6; D is possibly TRBD1 (5 bases). Trimming stripped 5 bases from V and 6 bases from J, with 17 bases between. The CDR3 is made up of 16 amino acids. In germline, CDR1 is SGHTA, CDR2 FQGNSA. CDR3 amino acids: CASSPRVGAANSPLHF. In DNA, the CDR3 is TGTGCCAGCAGCCCTCGCGTCGGGGCGGCTAATTCACCCCTCCACTTT.

The J gene is TRBJ2-2, the V gene TRBV4-3; maybe TRBD1 (5 bases). Germline CDR1 LGHNA, CDR2 YSLEER. The CDR3 runs 16 residues. V lost 0 bases, J lost 5 bases, and 13 bases lay in between. CDR3 sequence (DNA): TGCGCCAGCAGCCAAGATGCCAGGGTTGGGACCGGGGAGCTGTTTTTT. It translates to CASSQDARVGTGELFF.

J is TRBJ2-1 and V is TRBV7-3; D gene uncertain. Per germline, CDR1 SGHTA and CDR2 FQGTGA. V lost 1 base, J lost 2 bases, and 3 bases lay in between. This CDR3 has 13 amino acids. The CDR3 is CASSLNTYNEQFF. CDR3 bases: TGTGCCAGCAGCTTAAACACCTACAATGAGCAGTTCTTC.

This clonotype has more than one count but fewer than ten. This chain links TRBV7-9 with TRBJ1-1; TRBD1 agrees at 7 bases. V was clipped by 6 bases and J by 6 bases; unmatched bases: 7. Per the germline V gene, CDR1 is SEHNR and CDR2 is FQNEAQ (reference sequence). The CDR3 contains 13 residues. The CDR3 spells CASRRDSHPEAFF. The CDR3, as DNA: TGTGCCAGCAGACGGGACAGTCACCCTGAAGCTTTCTTT.

This clonotype was counted only a few times. The chain has TRBV29-1 and TRBJ2-5; D gene ambiguous. Germline loops: CDR1 SQVTM, CDR2 ANQGSEA. This CDR3 region has 14 residues. V lost 3 bases to trimming and J lost 2 bases, with 13 bases between them. Written as DNA, the CDR3 is TGCAGCGTTGACCCCACAGTAGCACAAGAGACCCAGTACTTC. Amino acid sequence: CSVDPTVAQETQYF. The full variable domain, its missing parts supplied by reference TRBV29-1 and TRBJ2-5, is SAVISQKPSRDICQRGTSLTIQCQVDSQVTMMFWYRQQPGQSLTLIATANQGSEATYESGFVIDKFPISRPNLTFSTLTVSNMSPEDSSIYLCSVDPTVAQETQYFGPGTRLLVL.

This clonotype was found a few times. This rearrangement joins TRBV28 to TRBJ2-7; D possibly corresponds to TRBD2 (6 bases). Deletions cut 6 bases from V and 3 bases from J, with 12 bases between. Germline values: CDR1 MDHEN, CDR2 SYDVKM. This CDR3 spans 13 amino acids. The chain's CDR3 is CASSPSVHYEQYF. CDR3 nucleotide sequence: TGTGCCAGCAGCCCTAGCGTTCACTACGAGCAGTACTTC.

This clonotype was detected ten times or more. One end of the junction fails to match germline, which may point to a read error. The CDR3 bases are TGTGCCAGCAGCTTAGTTGGTAACACTGAAGCTTTCTTT. Residues: CASSLVGNTEAFF. This chain links TRBV12-3 or TRBV12-4 with TRBJ1-1; D is uncertain. The CDR3 is 13 residues long.

The chain employs TRBV14 and TRBJ2-7; perhaps D is TRBD1 or TRBD2 (6 bases each). Germline loops: CDR1 SGHDN, CDR2 FVKESK. The CDR3 runs 15 residues. Trimming took 3 bases from V and 5 from J, leaving 17 bases between them. The CDR3 loop reads CASSQGHGGGHEQYF. In DNA, the CDR3 is TGTGCCAGCAGCCAGGGACACGGGGGTGGGCACGAGCAGTACTTC.

This clonotype was observed a handful of times. This chain uses TRBV11-1 with TRBJ2-1; 9 bases agree with TRBD1. J gave up 10 bases and V 5 bases, and 12 bases lay outside the gene matches. Germline loops: CDR1 SGHAT, CDR2 FQDESV (reference sequence). The CDR3 extends over 15 amino acids. CDR3 amino acids: CASSPRGTGLREQFF. DNA of the CDR3: TGTGCCAGCAGCCCAAGAGGGACAGGGTTACGGGAGCAGTTCTTC.

This clonotype was counted only a few times. The chain joins TRBV7-2 to TRBJ2-3; D is perhaps TRBD2 (5 bases). Germline CDR1 SGHTA, CDR2 FQGNSA. V lost 5 bases and J 0 bases, leaving 27 bases between the germline ends. The CDR3 is 20 residues long. CDR3 amino acids: CASSNPLVPEGAESTDTQYF. Written as DNA, the CDR3 is TGTGCCAGCAGCAACCCACTCGTTCCCGAGGGTGCGGAAAGCACAGATACGCAGTATTTT.

This clonotype has a handful of counts. The chain joins TRBV7-9 to TRBJ1-1, with D perhaps matching TRBD1 (5 bases). Germline CDR1 reads SEHNR; CDR2 reads FQNEAQ (reference sequence). The V end lost 4 bases, the J end lost 3 bases, and 15 bases lay between the germline ends. The CDR3 extends over 15 amino acids. CDR3 DNA: TGTGCCAGCAGCTCCCCAGATGGGGGTTACACTGAAGCTTTCTTT. Encoded protein: CASSSPDGGYTEAFF.